Below are 25 T cell receptor beta chains sequenced from a single sample in a study of T cells in Graves' hyperthyroidism and ophthalmopathy. TCR beta CDR3 regions were amplified from RNA. TCR CDR3 regions were first amplified by RT-PCR with HTBI primers. Via MiXCR, TCRdb re-called the multiplex PCR reads, giving one row per CDR3 protein. Here the sample spans fewer than 350,000 distinct CDR3 sequences, about 20% being singletons. Specimen: blood. Receptor source: a woman in her forties or fifties with Graves' hyperthyroidism.

The CDR3 here is CASSQEAPSGNTGELFF. As DNA, the CDR3 is TGTGCCAGCAGCCAAGAGGCGCCTAGCGGCAACACCGGGGAGCTGTTTTTT. The chain employs TRBV4-2 and TRBJ2-2, with 7 bases that match TRBD2. The germline V gene has CDR1 LGHNA and CDR2 YNFKEQ. The CDR3 covers 17 residues. V was pared by 0 bases and J by 2 bases, with 6 bases of the junction left unmatched.

The chain recombines TRBV6-1 with TRBJ2-2; D gene unclear. Per the germline V gene, CDR1 is MNHNS and CDR2 is SASEGT. Between the trimmed V and J ends, which lost 6 bases and 2 bases, there was a span of 10 bases. The CDR3 sequence is 14 residues long. The CDR3 region has the DNA TGTGCCAGCAGGGTCGCGCCCAACACCGGGGAGCTGTTTTTT. Protein sequence: CASRVAPNTGELFF.

This rearrangement joins TRBV29-1 to TRBJ2-7; no clear D. Trimming cost V 4 bases and J 7 bases, with 11 bases left between them. The germline CDR1 and CDR2 sequences are SQVTM and ANQGSEA. This CDR3 comprises 11 residues. CDR3 coding DNA: TGCAGCGTTGGTCCGGTCGGTGAGCAGTACTTC. It codes for CSVGPVGEQYF.

This clonotype was seen at least ten times. This chain links TRBV5-1 with TRBJ1-1, with 8 bases aligning to TRBD1. Trimming took 4 bases from V and 5 from J; bases not matched to a gene: 10. Per germline, CDR1 SGHRS and CDR2 YFSETQ. The CDR3 length is 15 residues. CDR3 nucleotides: TGCGCCAGCAGCGCCGGGGACAGGTTGACGACTGAAGCTTTCTTT. Its translation: CASSAGDRLTTEAFF.

This clonotype was counted many times. The chain is built from TRBV11-3 and TRBJ2-5; 7 nucleotides align to TRBD1. The CDR3 runs 13 residues. J was trimmed by 5 bases and V by 4 bases; bases with no gene match: 4. Germline loops: CDR1 SGHNT, CDR2 YENEEA. This chain's CDR3 is CASSSTGRETQYF. CDR3 in DNA: TGTGCCAGCAGCTCGACAGGGCGTGAGACCCAGTACTTC.

This clonotype was seen more than once but under ten times. The gene calls are TRBV20-1 and TRBJ2-5; perhaps TRBD2 as D (5 bases). Deletions cut 5 bases from V and 5 bases from J, with 21 bases between. CDR3 size: 15 residues. Germline CDR1 DFQATT, CDR2 SNEGSKA (reference sequence). As DNA, the CDR3 is TGCAGTGCTTCTCGACCGGGCCCTACGGGGGAGACCCAGTACTTC. Translating gives CSASRPGPTGETQYF.

As for this clonotype: This may be a read error: a much more frequent sequence differs by one nucleotide. This chain links TRBV20-1 with TRBJ2-3; 7 bases are shared with TRBD2. The germline V gene encodes CDR1 DFQATT and CDR2 SNEGSKA (reference sequence). The CDR3 is 12 amino acids. The V gene end was trimmed by 4 bases and the J gene end by 6 bases; junction bases not matched to a gene: 4. The CDR3 is CSAKLAADTQYF. The CDR3 region has the DNA TGCAGTGCTAAGCTAGCGGCGGATACGCAGTATTTT.

The chain combines TRBV12-5 with TRBJ2-1, with TRBD1 matching over 7 bases. The V segment lost 7 bases and the J segment 1 base; nucleotides outside the gene matches: 1. This CDR3 comprises 13 residues. The germline gives CDR1 LGHNT, CDR2 FRNRAP. The CDR3: CASAQGSYNEQFF. CDR3 coding DNA: TGTGCTAGTGCACAGGGGTCCTACAATGAGCAGTTCTTC. The full variable domain, its missing parts supplied by reference TRBV12-5 and TRBJ2-1, is DARVTQTPRHKVTEMGQEVTMRCQPILGHNTVFWYRQTMMQGLELLAYFRNRAPLDDSGMPKDRFSAEMPDATLATLKIQPSEPRDSAVYFCASAQGSYNEQFFGPGTRLTVL.

This clonotype was observed a few times. This chain joins TRBV29-1 and TRBJ2-5; TRBD1 matches 9 bases. V trimming: 5 bases; J trimming: 5 bases; junction bases outside the gene matches: 6. The CDR3 covers 13 residues. Germline values: CDR1 SQVTM, CDR2 ANQGSEA. The CDR3 DNA reads as TGCAGCGTTACCGGACAGGGGTGGGAGACCCAGTACTTC. Residues: CSVTGQGWETQYF.

This clonotype was seen at least ten times. The rearrangement joins TRBV2 to TRBJ2-7, with 7 bases fitting TRBD1. The CDR3 runs to 18 residues. Germline V CDR1 and CDR2: SNHLY, FYNNEI. The trim removed 4 bases at V and 4 bases at J, leaving 19 bases unmatched. CDR3 residues: CASSGENGDRVLIYEQYF. CDR3 bases: TGTGCCAGCAGTGGTGAGAATGGTGACAGGGTACTAATATACGAGCAGTACTTC.

The V gene is TRBV2, the J gene TRBJ1-3; 9 positions match TRBD1. Trimming at V came to 5 bases and at J to 0 bases, leaving 14 bases not matched to a gene. The CDR3 covers 19 residues. In germline, CDR1 is SNHLY, CDR2 FYNNEI. This chain's CDR3 is CASSTDWTGVLISGNTIYF. The CDR3, as DNA: TGTGCCAGCAGTACCGATTGGACAGGGGTCTTAATCTCTGGAAACACCATATATTTT.

V gene TRBV14 combines with J gene TRBJ1-2, with a weak D call TRBD1 (6 bases). Trimming removed 0 bases at V and 4 bases at J, with 12 bases between. There are 15 residues in the CDR3. The germline V gene has CDR1 SGHDN and CDR2 FVKESK. For the CDR3, the DNA is TGTGCCAGCAGCCAAGATTGGGGGCAGGGCTATGGCTACACCTTC. Translated, it gives CASSQDWGQGYGYTF.

Only a few counts were recorded for this clonotype. The chain links TRBV10-3 to TRBJ2-1; D might be TRBD2 (6 bases). Deletions cut 4 bases from V and 8 bases from J, with 15 bases between. CDR1 is ENHRY, CDR2 SYGVKD, per germline. The CDR3 contains 14 residues. The CDR3 spells CAISVAGRGDEQFF. For the CDR3, the DNA is TGTGCCATCAGTGTGGCCGGGAGAGGAGATGAGCAGTTCTTC.

Many counts were recorded for this clonotype. The chain carries TRBV28 and TRBJ1-1; D call uncertain. Trimming shortened V by 6 bases and J by 0 bases, and 11 bases separated the two germline ends. The length of the CDR3 is 14 residues. Looked up from germline, CDR1 is MDHEN and CDR2 is SYDVKM. CDR3 DNA: TGTGCCAGCAGCTTTTCAGGCATGAACACTGAAGCTTTCTTT. Translation: CASSFSGMNTEAFF.

This clonotype was counted between two and nine times. The chain is built from TRBV5-1 and TRBJ1-2; D perhaps matches TRBD1 (6 bases). The CDR3 covers 14 residues. The V end lost 5 bases, the J end lost 6 bases, and 17 bases lay between the germline ends. Germline assignment: CDR1 SGHRS and CDR2 YFSETQ. The CDR3, as DNA: TGCGCCAGCAGAATTCCACAGGGAAGCGATGGCTACACCTTC. Protein sequence: CASRIPQGSDGYTF. The variable domain in full, completed from reference TRBV5-1 and TRBJ1-2, reads KAGVTQTPRYLIKTRGQQVTLSCSPISGHRSVSWYQQTPGQGLQFLFEYFSETQRNKGNFPGRFSGRQFSNSRSEMNVSTLELGDSALYLCASRIPQGSDGYTFGSGTRLTVV.

This clonotype was recorded at least ten times. The rearrangement links TRBV30 to TRBJ1-5, with a weak D call TRBD1 (5 bases). This CDR3 has 14 residues. CDR1 and CDR2 from the germline V gene are GTSNPN and SVGIG (reference sequence). The germline V and J ends were trimmed by 1 base and 4 bases, with 11 bases remaining between them. CDR3 sequence (DNA): TGTGCCTGGAGTGCTAGACAGATAAATCAGCCCCAGCATTTT. Translation gives CAWSARQINQPQHF.

The chain employs TRBV20-1 and TRBJ2-7, with 7 bases fitting TRBD2. The V gene's germline CDR1 is DFQATT and CDR2 SNEGSKA (reference sequence). The V segment lost 3 bases and the J segment 7 bases; nucleotides outside the gene matches: 15. This CDR3 is 15 amino acids long. CDR3 region: CSASGGSLAREEQYF. CDR3 nucleotide sequence: TGCAGTGCTAGTGGCGGTTCACTAGCGCGGGAAGAGCAGTACTTC.

This clonotype was seen repeatedly, ten times or more. The chain recombines TRBV5-8 with TRBJ2-2, with a tentative D call TRBD1 (6 bases). Between the trimmed V and J ends, which lost 2 bases and 5 bases, there was a span of 10 bases. CDR1 is SGHTS, CDR2 YDEGEE, per germline. The CDR3 consists of 14 residues. The CDR3: CASSFAGVTGELFF. CDR3 in DNA: TGTGCCAGCAGCTTCGCAGGGGTAACCGGGGAGCTGTTTTTT.

The chain uses TRBV4-1 and TRBJ2-3; D remains ambiguous. CDR3 length equals 16 residues. CDR1 is MGHRA, CDR2 YSYEKL, per germline. Trimming took 4 bases from V and 2 from J, leaving 16 bases between them. The CDR3 sequence: CASSPRLKEYTDTQYF. The CDR3 nucleotides are TGCGCCAGCAGCCCTCGTCTCAAGGAGTACACAGATACGCAGTATTTT.

This clonotype was seen ten or more times. This rearrangement joins TRBV11-2 to TRBJ2-5; 7 bases are shared with TRBD1. Germline CDR1 SGHAT, CDR2 FQNNGV. With V trimmed by 2 bases and J by 3 bases, 6 bases remained unmatched. The CDR3 contains 15 residues. CDR3 sequence (DNA): TGTGCCAGCAGCTTACATCCCACAGGGGAAGAGACCCAGTACTTC. This sequence encodes CASSLHPTGEETQYF.

This clonotype was seen ten or more times. The chain combines TRBV7-6 with TRBJ1-1; D is unresolved. V gave up 1 base and J gave up 1 base, with 10 bases separating them. CDR3 size: 15 residues. Germline V gene data show CDR1 as SGHVS and CDR2 as FNYEAQ. The CDR3 sequence: CASSLVAGSNTEAFF. Written as DNA, the CDR3 is TGTGCCAGCAGCTTAGTGGCGGGTTCGAACACTGAAGCTTTCTTT.

This clonotype was observed many times. This chain connects TRBV11-1 to TRBJ1-6, with a weak D call TRBD1 (5 bases). The CDR3 has 15 amino acids. Trimming left V 1 base short and J 5 bases short, with 9 bases between. The V gene's germline CDR1 is SGHAT and CDR2 FQDESV (reference sequence). DNA for the CDR3: TGTGCCAGCAGCTTAGGGGACGGAAATAATTCACCCCTCCACTTT. Protein sequence: CASSLGDGNNSPLHF.

This clonotype came up a few times. CDR3 protein: CSADSGASPFEQYF. CDR3 nucleotides: TGCAGTGCCGACTCAGGGGCCTCGCCCTTCGAGCAGTACTTC. V usage is TRBV20-1 and J usage is TRBJ2-7, with a tentative D call TRBD1 (6 bases). Germline V gives CDR1 DFQATT, CDR2 SNEGSKA (reference sequence). V shed 6 bases and J shed 6 bases, with 21 bases lying between them. The CDR3 extends over 14 amino acids.

This clonotype was recorded a few times. The J gene is TRBJ2-3, the V gene TRBV7-9; unclear D gene. This CDR3 has 15 amino acids. Germline V gives CDR1 SEHNR, CDR2 FQNEAQ (reference sequence). V was clipped by 5 bases and J by 0 bases, with 12 bases between them. The DNA for the CDR3 is TGTGCCAGCAGCCCCAGTGCCCTTAGCACAGATACGCAGTATTTT. It specifies CASSPSALSTDTQYF.

Only a few counts were recorded for this clonotype. This chain connects TRBV7-2 to TRBJ2-1, with a tentative D call TRBD2 (5 bases). The germline CDR1 and CDR2 sequences are SGHTA and FQGNSA. Deletions cut 5 bases from V and 5 bases from J, with 16 bases between. The CDR3 runs to 15 residues. CDR3 sequence: CASSPGVGFHNEQFF. The CDR3 DNA reads as TGTGCCAGCAGCCCCGGGGTAGGTTTTCACAATGAGCAGTTCTTC. Together with reference TRBV7-2 and TRBJ2-1, the CDR3 gives the full variable domain: GAGVSQSPSNKVTEKGKDVELRCDPISGHTALYWYRQSLGQGLEFLIYFQGNSAPDKSGLPSDRFSAERTGGSVSTLTIQRTQQEDSAVYLCASSPGVGFHNEQFFGPGTRLTVL.